The subject of this entry is one TCR beta chain. V gave up 11 bases and J gave up 5 bases; unmatched junction bases: 13. The CDR3 has 14 amino acids. Germline V gene lookup returns CDR1 SNHLY and CDR2 FYNNEI. Libraries were prepared by immunoSEQ multiplex PCR; TCRdb keeps only in-frame clonotypes and omits some of them. The data hold 170,000 or so clones, with about 94% observed a single time. The record originates from a study of control samples from healthy donors and cancer patients. This TCR derives from a woman aged 35 to 49 in good health. The chain employs TRBV2 and TRBJ2-7, with 9 bases matching TRBD2. The sample consisted of blood. The CDR3 nucleotides are TGTGCCTCCCCAGGGCTAGCGGGAATCCACGAGCAGTACTTC. Its protein is CASPGLAGIHEQYF.